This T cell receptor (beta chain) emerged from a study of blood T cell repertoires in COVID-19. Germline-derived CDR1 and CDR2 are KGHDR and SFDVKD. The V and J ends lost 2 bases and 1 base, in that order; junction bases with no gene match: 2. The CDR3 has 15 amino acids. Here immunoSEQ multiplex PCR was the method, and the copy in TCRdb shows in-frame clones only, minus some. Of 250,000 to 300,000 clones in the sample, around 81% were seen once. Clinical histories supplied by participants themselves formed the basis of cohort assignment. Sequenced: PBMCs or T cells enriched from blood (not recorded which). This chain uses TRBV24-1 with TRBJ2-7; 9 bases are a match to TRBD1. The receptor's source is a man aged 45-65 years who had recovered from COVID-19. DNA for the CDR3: TGTGCCACCAGTGATTCAGGGACAGGGTCCTACGAGCAGTACTTC. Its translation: CATSDSGTGSYEQYF.